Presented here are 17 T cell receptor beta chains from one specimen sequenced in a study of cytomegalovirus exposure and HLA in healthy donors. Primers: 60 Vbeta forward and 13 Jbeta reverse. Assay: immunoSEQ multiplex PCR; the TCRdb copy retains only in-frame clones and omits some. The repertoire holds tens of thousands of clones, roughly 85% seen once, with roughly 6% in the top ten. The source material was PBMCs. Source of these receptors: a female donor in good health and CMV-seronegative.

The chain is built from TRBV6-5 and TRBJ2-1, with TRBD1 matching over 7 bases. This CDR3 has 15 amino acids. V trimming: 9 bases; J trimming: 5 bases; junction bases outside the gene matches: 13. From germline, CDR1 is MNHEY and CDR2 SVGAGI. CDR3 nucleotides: TGTGCCAGTAGCACCCAGGCAGGGGGTAACAATGAGCAGTTCTTC. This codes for CASSTQAGGNNEQFF.

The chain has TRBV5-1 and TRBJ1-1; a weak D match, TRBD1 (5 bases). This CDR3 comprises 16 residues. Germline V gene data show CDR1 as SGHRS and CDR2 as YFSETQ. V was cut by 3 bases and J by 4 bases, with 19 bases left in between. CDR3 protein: CASSSPPQGLGTEAFF. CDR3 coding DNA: TGCGCCAGCAGCTCCCCGCCCCAGGGATTGGGCACTGAAGCTTTCTTT. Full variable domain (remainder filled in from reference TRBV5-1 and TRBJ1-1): KAGVTQTPRYLIKTRGQQVTLSCSPISGHRSVSWYQQTPGQGLQFLFEYFSETQRNKGNFPGRFSGRQFSNSRSEMNVSTLELGDSALYLCASSSPPQGLGTEAFFGQGTRLTVV.

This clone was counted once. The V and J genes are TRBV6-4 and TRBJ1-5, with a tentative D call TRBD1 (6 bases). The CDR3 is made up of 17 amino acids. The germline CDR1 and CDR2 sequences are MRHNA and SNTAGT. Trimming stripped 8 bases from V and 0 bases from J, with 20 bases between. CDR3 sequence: CASPDTGIFNSNQPQHF. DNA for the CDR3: TGTGCCAGCCCCGATACAGGGATTTTTAATAGCAATCAGCCCCAGCATTTT.

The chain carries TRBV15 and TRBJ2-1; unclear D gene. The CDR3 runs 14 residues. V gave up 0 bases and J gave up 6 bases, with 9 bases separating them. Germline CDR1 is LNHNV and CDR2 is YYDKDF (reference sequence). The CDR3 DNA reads TGTGCCACCAGCAGAGATCATGTACTCAATGAGCAGTTCTTC. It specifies CATSRDHVLNEQFF.

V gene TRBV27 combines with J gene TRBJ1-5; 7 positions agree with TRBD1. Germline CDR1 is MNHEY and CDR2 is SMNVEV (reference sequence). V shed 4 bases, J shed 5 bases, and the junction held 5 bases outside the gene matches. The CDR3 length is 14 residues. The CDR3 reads CASSSRQGDQPQHF. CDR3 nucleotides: TGTGCCAGCAGTTCCCGACAGGGAGATCAGCCCCAGCATTTT.

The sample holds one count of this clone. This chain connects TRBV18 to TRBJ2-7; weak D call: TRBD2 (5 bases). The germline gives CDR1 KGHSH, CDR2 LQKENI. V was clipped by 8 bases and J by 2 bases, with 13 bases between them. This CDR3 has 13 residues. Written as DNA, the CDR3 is TGTGCCAGCCGAGTGGACGGGACCTACGAGCAGTACTTC. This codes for CASRVDGTYEQYF.

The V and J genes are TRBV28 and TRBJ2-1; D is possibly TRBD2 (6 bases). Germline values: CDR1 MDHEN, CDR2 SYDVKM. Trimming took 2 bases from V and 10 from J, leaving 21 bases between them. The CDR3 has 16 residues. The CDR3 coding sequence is TGTGCCAGCAGTTTACCCCTCGGGACGGCCGGAGGGGAGCAGTTCTTC. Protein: CASSLPLGTAGGEQFF. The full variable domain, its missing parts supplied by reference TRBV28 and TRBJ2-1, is DVKVTQSSRYLVKRTGEKVFLECVQDMDHENMFWYRQDPGLGLRLIYFSYDVKMKEKGDIPEGYSVSREKKERFSLILESASTNQTSMYLCASSLPLGTAGGEQFFGPGTRLTVL.

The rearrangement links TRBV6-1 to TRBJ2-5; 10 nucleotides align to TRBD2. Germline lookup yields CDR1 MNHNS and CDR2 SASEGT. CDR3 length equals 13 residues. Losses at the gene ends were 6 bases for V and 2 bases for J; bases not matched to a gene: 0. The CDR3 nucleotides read TGTGCCAGCAGACTAGCGGGACAAGAGACCCAGTACTTC. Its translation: CASRLAGQETQYF.

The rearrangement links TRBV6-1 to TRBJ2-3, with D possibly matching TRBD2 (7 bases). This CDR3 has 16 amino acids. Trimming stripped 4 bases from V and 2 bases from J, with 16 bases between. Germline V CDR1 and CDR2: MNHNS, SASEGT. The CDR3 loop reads CASSAWGLADTDTQYF. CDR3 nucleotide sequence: TGTGCCAGCAGTGCCTGGGGGCTAGCGGACACAGATACGCAGTATTTT.

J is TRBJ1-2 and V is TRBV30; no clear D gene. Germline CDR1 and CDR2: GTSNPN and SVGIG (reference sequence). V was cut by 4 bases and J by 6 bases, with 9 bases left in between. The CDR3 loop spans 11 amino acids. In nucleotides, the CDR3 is TGTGCCTGGACCGGGGAAGATGGCTACACCTTC. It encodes CAWTGEDGYTF. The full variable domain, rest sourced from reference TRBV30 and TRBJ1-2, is SQTIHQWPATLVQPVGSPLSLECTVEGTSNPNLYWYRQAAGRGLQLLFYSVGIGQISSEVPQNLSASRPQDRQFILSSKKLLLSDSGFYLCAWTGEDGYTFGSGTRLTVV.

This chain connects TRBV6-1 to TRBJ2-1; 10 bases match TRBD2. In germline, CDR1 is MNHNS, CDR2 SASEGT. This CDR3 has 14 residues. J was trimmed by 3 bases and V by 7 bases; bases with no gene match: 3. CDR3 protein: CASTLAGGYNEQFF. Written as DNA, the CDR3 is TGTGCCAGCACTTTAGCGGGAGGCTACAATGAGCAGTTCTTC.

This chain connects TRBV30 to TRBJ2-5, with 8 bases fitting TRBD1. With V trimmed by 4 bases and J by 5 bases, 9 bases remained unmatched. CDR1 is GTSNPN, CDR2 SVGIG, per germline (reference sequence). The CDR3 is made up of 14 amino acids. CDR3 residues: CAWTRTGYRETQYF. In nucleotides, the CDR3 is TGTGCCTGGACCCGGACAGGGTATAGGGAGACCCAGTACTTC.

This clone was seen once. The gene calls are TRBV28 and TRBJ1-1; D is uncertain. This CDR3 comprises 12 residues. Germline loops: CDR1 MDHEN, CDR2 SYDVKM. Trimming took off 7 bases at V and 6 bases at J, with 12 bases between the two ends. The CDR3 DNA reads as TGTGCCAGCATCGACATTTCGGCTGAAGCTTTCTTT. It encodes CASIDISAEAFF. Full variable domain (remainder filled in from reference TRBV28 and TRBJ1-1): DVKVTQSSRYLVKRTGEKVFLECVQDMDHENMFWYRQDPGLGLRLIYFSYDVKMKEKGDIPEGYSVSREKKERFSLILESASTNQTSMYLCASIDISAEAFFGQGTRLTVV.

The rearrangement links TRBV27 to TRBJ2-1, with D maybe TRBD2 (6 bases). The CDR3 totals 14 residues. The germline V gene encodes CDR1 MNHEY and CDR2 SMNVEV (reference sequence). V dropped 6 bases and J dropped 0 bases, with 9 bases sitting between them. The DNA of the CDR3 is TGTGCCAGCAGCCGGGGGAGCTCCTACAATGAGCAGTTCTTC. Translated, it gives CASSRGSSYNEQFF.

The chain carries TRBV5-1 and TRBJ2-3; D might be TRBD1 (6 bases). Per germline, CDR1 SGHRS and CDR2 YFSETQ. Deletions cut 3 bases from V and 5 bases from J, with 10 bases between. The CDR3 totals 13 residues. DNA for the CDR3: TGCGCCAGCAGCTCGAAAGGGGGAGATACGCAGTATTTT. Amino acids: CASSSKGGDTQYF.

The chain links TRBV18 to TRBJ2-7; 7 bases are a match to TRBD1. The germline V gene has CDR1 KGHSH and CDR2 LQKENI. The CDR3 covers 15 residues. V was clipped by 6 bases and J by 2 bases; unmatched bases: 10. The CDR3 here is CASSPDRASAYEQYF. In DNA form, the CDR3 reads TGTGCCAGCTCCCCCGACAGGGCAAGTGCCTACGAGCAGTACTTC.

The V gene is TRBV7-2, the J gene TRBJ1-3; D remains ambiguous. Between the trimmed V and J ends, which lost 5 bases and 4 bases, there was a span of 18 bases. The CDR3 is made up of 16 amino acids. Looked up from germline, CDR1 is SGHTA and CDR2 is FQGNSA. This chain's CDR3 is CASSPGSGLWGNTIYF. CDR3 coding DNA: TGTGCCAGCAGCCCAGGTTCAGGCCTATGGGGAAACACCATATATTTT.